The 20 T cell receptor beta chains below come from one sample, sequenced in a study of cytomegalovirus exposure and HLA in healthy donors. The method was immunoSEQ multiplex PCR; TCRdb's version includes in-frame clones alone and lacks a portion of them. The repertoire consists of approximately 65,000 clones, with more than 85% occurring once and the leading ten covering under 5.5%. The sample consisted of PBMCs. The receptor set was obtained from a man aged 18 to 29 in good health and CMV-seropositive.

The chain joins TRBV19 to TRBJ2-1; 9 positions match TRBD1. The germline V gene has CDR1 LNHDA and CDR2 SQIVND (reference sequence). Trimming took 3 bases from V and 12 from J; bases not matched to a gene: 3. The CDR3 runs to 12 residues. CDR3 in DNA: TGTGCCAGTAGTATCGACAGGGGGAGGCAGTTCTTC. Translating it yields CASSIDRGRQFF.

The rearrangement uses TRBV28 and TRBJ2-7; 7 bases match TRBD1. The CDR3 covers 16 residues. Trimming cost V 6 bases and J 1 base; bases outside gene matches: 12. Germline V gives CDR1 MDHEN, CDR2 SYDVKM. The CDR3 DNA reads TGTGCCAGCAGAGATACCGGGACAGTCAAATCCTACGAGCAGTACTTC. Protein sequence: CASRDTGTVKSYEQYF.

This chain joins TRBV28 and TRBJ2-7; 11 nucleotides align to TRBD2. V lost 3 bases and J lost 5; bases outside the gene matches: 6. There are 15 residues in the CDR3. Germline V gives CDR1 MDHEN, CDR2 SYDVKM. The CDR3 DNA reads TGTGCCAGCAGTTTCCTACTAGCGGGAGCCCACGAGCAGTACTTC. Protein product: CASSFLLAGAHEQYF.

The chain is built from TRBV28 and TRBJ1-1, with 7 bases that match TRBD1. This CDR3 has 13 residues. Germline assignment: CDR1 MDHEN and CDR2 SYDVKM. Trimming removed 6 bases from V and 1 base from J; junction bases left unmatched: 2. CDR3 protein: CASRRQGNTEAFF. The CDR3, as DNA: TGTGCCAGCAGGAGACAGGGGAACACTGAAGCTTTCTTT.

This clone is a singleton in its sample. The chain uses TRBV2 and TRBJ2-3; no reliable D call. Germline V lookup: CDR1 SNHLY, CDR2 FYNNEI. CDR3 length: 15 amino acids. Trimming shortened V by 6 bases and J by 0 bases, and 13 bases separated the two germline ends. The CDR3 loop is CASRIPVLSTDTQYF. The CDR3 DNA follows: TGTGCCAGCAGAATCCCTGTACTTAGCACAGATACGCAGTATTTT.

The chain recombines TRBV7-3 with TRBJ2-1; 8 bases agree with TRBD2. Germline V gene sequence: CDR1 SGHTA, CDR2 FQGTGA. This CDR3 is built from 16 residues. The J segment lost 6 bases and the V segment lost 2 bases, leaving 9 bases of the junction unmatched. As DNA, the CDR3 is TGTGCCAGCAGCTTATCTTTCGGGCGGGAGGCCAATGAGCAGTTCTTC. Protein product: CASSLSFGREANEQFF.

This rearrangement joins TRBV19 to TRBJ1-5, with D tentatively TRBD1 (5 bases). The CDR3 covers 14 residues. The V gene's germline CDR1 is LNHDA and CDR2 SQIVND (reference sequence). V dropped 3 bases and J dropped 7 bases, with 13 bases sitting between them. CDR3 amino acids: CASSIPGSPQPQHF. The CDR3 DNA reads as TGTGCCAGTAGTATCCCAGGGTCACCCCAGCCCCAGCATTTT.

The J gene is TRBJ2-3, the V gene TRBV6-1; D perhaps matches TRBD2 (5 bases). Trimming took 6 bases from V and 1 from J, leaving 8 bases between them. The CDR3 sequence is 13 residues long. Germline CDR1 and CDR2: MNHNS and SASEGT. Here the CDR3 DNA reads TGTGCCAGCAGGCTTAGCGGCACAGATACGCAGTATTTT. Residues: CASRLSGTDTQYF.

CDR3 coding DNA: TGTGCCAGCAGCCGGACGACTAGTCTTAGCCACCTTAGCACAGATACGCAGTATTTT. This gives the protein CASSRTTSLSHLSTDTQYF. The V gene is TRBV5-6, the J gene TRBJ2-3, with a weak D call TRBD2 (6 bases). Trimming shortened V by 4 bases and J by 0 bases, and 24 bases separated the two germline ends. The CDR3 length is 19 residues. Germline V lookup: CDR1 SGHDT, CDR2 YYEEEE.

The CDR3 DNA sequence: TGCGCCAGCAGCTTGGAAACCGCCGGGAGGTATGAGACCCAGTACTTC. It is translated as CASSLETAGRYETQYF. This chain links TRBV5-1 with TRBJ2-5, with 7 positions matching TRBD2. V lost 0 bases to trimming and J lost 5 bases; unmatched junction nucleotides: 10. The germline CDR1 and CDR2 sequences are SGHRS and YFSETQ. The CDR3 is made up of 16 amino acids.

The chain uses TRBV18 and TRBJ1-2; 7 nucleotides agree with TRBD1. The CDR3 sequence is 15 residues long. J lost 7 bases, V lost 2 bases, and 10 bases had no gene match. Germline CDR1 and CDR2: KGHSH and LQKENI. The CDR3 nucleotides are TGTGCCAGCTCACCAGAGTCGACAGGGCTCTCTGGCTACACCTTC. Residues: CASSPESTGLSGYTF. Drawing the rest from reference TRBV18 and TRBJ1-2, the complete variable domain is NAGVMQNPRHLVRRRGQEARLRCSPMKGHSHVYWYRQLPEEGLKFMVYLQKENIIDESGMPKERFSAEFPKEGPSILRIQQVVRGDSAAYFCASSPESTGLSGYTFGSGTRLTVV.

The V gene is TRBV30, the J gene TRBJ1-4; 11 bases are a match to TRBD1. CDR3 size: 15 residues. The trim removed 3 bases at V and 8 bases at J, leaving 8 bases unmatched. The germline V gene has CDR1 GTSNPN and CDR2 SVGIG (reference sequence). The CDR3 sequence is CAWRLRTGGREKLFF. The CDR3 DNA reads as TGTGCCTGGAGACTAAGGACAGGGGGCAGGGAAAAACTGTTTTTT.

The CDR3 DNA is TGCGCCAGCAGCCTTCAACAGGGGGGCTACTACGAGCAGTACTTC. Its translation is CASSLQQGGYYEQYF. The V and J genes are TRBV4-1 and TRBJ2-7; TRBD1 matches 8 bases. Germline V CDR1 and CDR2: MGHRA, YSYEKL. This CDR3 has 15 amino acids. Trimming removed 4 bases from V and 3 bases from J; junction bases left unmatched: 8.

V is TRBV28 and J is TRBJ1-4, with D hard to call. There are 15 residues in the CDR3. CDR1 MDHEN and CDR2 SYDVKM come from the germline V gene. The V end lost 3 bases, the J end lost 0 bases, and 8 bases lay between the germline ends. Here the CDR3 reads CASSFPSATNEKLFF. Written as DNA, the CDR3 is TGTGCCAGCAGTTTCCCCTCCGCAACTAATGAAAAACTGTTTTTT.

This clone was counted only a few times. The chain recombines TRBV29-1 with TRBJ2-3, with a weak D call TRBD2 (5 bases). This CDR3 is 13 amino acids long. Looked up from germline, CDR1 is SQVTM and CDR2 is ANQGSEA. The V gene lost 2 bases and the J gene lost 5 bases, with 11 bases spanning the gap. CDR3 protein: CSVERSEGDTQYF. The CDR3 DNA reads TGCAGCGTTGAAAGGTCAGAGGGAGATACGCAGTATTTT.

The chain joins TRBV5-3 to TRBJ2-5, with TRBD2 matching 7 bases. TRBV5-3 is sorted into the ORF group, with uncertain function. V dropped 0 bases and J dropped 1; count of bases not matched to a gene: 6. The CDR3 totals 16 residues. DNA of the CDR3: TGTGCCAGAAGCTTGGGGGTTAGCGGGTTCCAAGAGACCCAGTACTTC. Encoded protein: CARSLGVSGFQETQYF.

The chain combines TRBV7-9 with TRBJ2-3; 8 bases line up with TRBD1. V trimming: 2 bases; J trimming: 3 bases; junction bases outside the gene matches: 16. The CDR3 totals 19 residues. Germline V lookup: CDR1 SEHNR, CDR2 FQNEAQ (reference sequence). CDR3 region: CASSLLASGGEGATDTQYF. Here the CDR3 DNA reads TGTGCCAGCAGCTTATTAGCGTCAGGGGGCGAAGGGGCGACAGATACGCAGTATTTT.

The rearrangement links TRBV25-1 to TRBJ1-3, with a possible D match to TRBD1 (6 bases). Between the trimmed V and J ends, which lost 1 base and 2 bases, there was a span of 12 bases. Germline values: CDR1 MGHDK, CDR2 SYGVNS. The CDR3 length is 16 residues. The CDR3, as DNA: TGTGCCAGCAGTGAATTGGCGGGGGGCCCTGGAAACACCATATATTTT. This codes for CASSELAGGPGNTIYF.

This CDR3 is CSVTGLAGETQYF. CDR3 DNA: TGCAGCGTGACGGGACTAGCGGGGGAGACCCAGTACTTC. The chain combines TRBV29-1 with TRBJ2-5; 13 bases agree with TRBD2. In germline, CDR1 is SQVTM, CDR2 ANQGSEA. This CDR3 spans 13 amino acids. V was clipped by 6 bases and J by 5 bases; unmatched bases: 3.

The chain is built from TRBV28 and TRBJ2-7; no clear D gene. Trimming took off 4 bases at V and 3 bases at J, with 13 bases between the two ends. Per germline, CDR1 MDHEN and CDR2 SYDVKM. CDR3 length equals 14 residues. For the CDR3, the DNA is TGTGCCAGCAGTTCCGGCGGCCTCCACTACGAGCAGTACTTC. Its translation: CASSSGGLHYEQYF.